Shown below are 19 T cell receptor beta chains from a single sample sequenced in a study of cytomegalovirus exposure and HLA in healthy donors (TCRdb year 2017). The method behind the library was the immunoSEQ multiplex PCR assay. The multiplex PCR relied on a mix of 60 forward primers for TCR Vbeta segments and 13 reverse primers for TCR Jbeta segments. The source is immuneACCESS, and TCRdb retained only in-frame sequences with V and J called. Part of the clones is not carried over; for the studies checked, unresolved V genes explain less than half of this, and the remainder is unexplained. The sample profile shows some 130,000 clones; roughly 77% of them were found once. Around 5% of the sample rests with the top ten. Material: PBMCs. The receptors originated from a man aged 25-45 years in good health.

CDR3: CASSGSRGSYNEQFF. CDR3 sequence (DNA): TGTGCCAGCAGTGGTAGCCGGGGCTCCTACAATGAGCAGTTCTTC. This sequence joins TRBV6-1 and TRBJ2-1, with D tentatively TRBD2 (5 bases). Germline-derived CDR1 and CDR2 are MNHNS and SASEGT. This CDR3 region has 15 residues. Trimming took 4 bases from V and 0 from J, leaving 10 bases between them.

The table lists this clone with a count of one. This CDR3 is CAWDLGASVADTQYF. The CDR3 DNA is TGTGCCTGGGACCTAGGGGCTTCAGTAGCAGATACGCAGTATTTT. The chain employs TRBV30 and TRBJ2-3, with D perhaps TRBD1 (5 bases). This CDR3 spans 15 amino acids. Germline CDR1 GTSNPN, CDR2 SVGIG (reference sequence). The V gene lost 5 bases and the J gene lost 4 bases, with 19 bases spanning the gap.

The chain is built from TRBV7-9 and TRBJ1-1; tentatively, D is TRBD1 (5 bases). The CDR3 totals 15 residues. Germline loops: CDR1 SEHNR, CDR2 FQNEAQ (reference sequence). The V end was cut by 4 bases, the J end by 0 bases, with 12 bases between. CDR3 region: CASSSSQVLNTEAFF. DNA for the CDR3: TGTGCCAGCAGCTCCTCACAGGTACTGAACACTGAAGCTTTCTTT.

The CDR3 region is CASSLGRETNTEAFF. The CDR3, as DNA: TGCGCCAGCTCCCTGGGGCGGGAAACGAACACTGAAGCTTTCTTT. The rearrangement uses TRBV4-3 and TRBJ1-1; the D gene is possibly TRBD1 (5 bases). CDR3 length: 15 amino acids. V lost 8 bases and J 1 base, leaving 17 bases between the germline ends. CDR1 LGHNA and CDR2 YSLEER come from the germline V gene.

This clone showed up just once. The chain combines TRBV7-9 with TRBJ2-1; no clear D gene. The CDR3 contains 15 residues. Germline loops: CDR1 SEHNR, CDR2 FQNEAQ (reference sequence). V lost 6 bases to trimming and J lost 0 bases, with 12 bases between them. This chain's CDR3 is CASRSLPSSYNEQFF. The CDR3 DNA sequence: TGTGCCAGCAGATCCCTACCGAGCTCCTACAATGAGCAGTTCTTC.

The chain links TRBV5-4 to TRBJ2-3; TRBD2 aligns across 9 bases. Germline-derived CDR1 and CDR2 are SGHNT and YYREEE (reference sequence). The CDR3 has 14 residues. V lost 4 bases and J lost 2; bases outside the gene matches: 2. The CDR3 region has the DNA TGTGCCAGCAGCCAGGGACTAGCCACAGATACGCAGTATTTT. Translation gives CASSQGLATDTQYF.

This clone was recorded a few times. The chain links TRBV18 to TRBJ2-1, with no clear D. V was cut by 0 bases and J by 0 bases, with 9 bases left in between. The CDR3 covers 16 residues. Germline assignment: CDR1 KGHSH and CDR2 LQKENI. CDR3 coding DNA: TGTGCCAGCTCACCACCATCGGTGTCCTCCTACAATGAGCAGTTCTTC. Translating it yields CASSPPSVSSYNEQFF.

V gene TRBV9 combines with J gene TRBJ2-1, with a possible D match to TRBD2 (6 bases). Germline loops: CDR1 SGDLS, CDR2 YYNGEE. Trimming left V 0 bases short and J 9 bases short, with 7 bases between. This CDR3 is built from 12 residues. The CDR3 nucleotides are TGTGCCAGCAGCGTAGACGGGAGTGAGCAGTTCTTC. It is translated as CASSVDGSEQFF.

To note about this clone: Germline and junction disagree at one end, which may indicate a read error. The chain uses TRBV9 and TRBJ2-1; 10 bases fit TRBD2. Germline V gene lookup returns CDR1 SGDLS and CDR2 YYNGEE. This CDR3 is 14 amino acids long. The CDR3 DNA follows: TGTGCCAGCAGCGTTGGTGCTAGCGGGAGAATGGGGGTCTTC. Protein product: CASSVGASGRMGVF.

The genes are TRBV4-3 and TRBJ2-2; 10 bases agree with TRBD2. V shed 0 bases and J 7 bases; nucleotides not matched to a gene: 2. CDR3 length equals 15 residues. Germline V gives CDR1 LGHNA, CDR2 YSLEER. The CDR3 is CASSQDASGGGELFF. In DNA form, the CDR3 reads TGCGCCAGCAGCCAAGACGCTAGCGGGGGCGGGGAGCTGTTTTTT.

This chain connects TRBV4-2 to TRBJ2-4; 11 bases align to TRBD2. V lost 1 base to trimming and J lost 1 base; unmatched junction nucleotides: 0. Germline assignment: CDR1 LGHNA and CDR2 YNFKEQ. The CDR3 runs 16 residues. CDR3 DNA: TGTGCCAGCAGCCAAGGGACTAGCGGGGCCAAAAACATTCAGTACTTC. This codes for CASSQGTSGAKNIQYF.

This rearrangement joins TRBV5-1 to TRBJ2-1; 15 nucleotides line up with TRBD2. CDR1 is SGHRS and CDR2 is YFSETQ in the germline V gene. The V and J ends lost 3 bases and 8 bases, in that order; junction bases with no gene match: 6. The CDR3 has 16 amino acids. CDR3 residues: CASSSGLAGGLYEQFF. The CDR3 DNA is TGCGCCAGCAGCTCCGGACTAGCGGGAGGGCTATATGAGCAGTTCTTC.

The chain carries TRBV11-2 and TRBJ1-2; D gene uncertain. Trimming took 8 bases from V and 1 from J, leaving 17 bases between them. CDR1 and CDR2 (germline): SGHAT, FQNNGV. CDR3 length equals 15 residues. The CDR3 is CASSDGVGGNYGYTF. CDR3 coding DNA: TGTGCCAGCTCCGACGGGGTAGGAGGTAACTATGGCTACACCTTC.

This chain links TRBV6-1 with TRBJ1-5; TRBD1 matches at 9 bases. Per germline, CDR1 MNHNS and CDR2 SASEGT. The CDR3 has 14 residues. V lost 6 bases and J lost 7; bases outside the gene matches: 7. CDR3 region: CASRGTGLGQPQHF. CDR3 sequence (DNA): TGTGCCAGCAGGGGGACAGGGCTTGGACAGCCCCAGCATTTT.

The chain uses TRBV4-1 and TRBJ2-3, with TRBD1 identical over 8 bases. CDR1 and CDR2 (germline): MGHRA, YSYEKL. The V gene end was trimmed by 11 bases and the J gene end by 4 bases; junction bases not matched to a gene: 11. This CDR3 spans 14 amino acids. The CDR3 nucleotides read TGCGCCTCCAAACAGGGGGTTTTGGCAGATACGCAGTATTTT. Translated: CASKQGVLADTQYF.

V gene TRBV7-2 combines with J gene TRBJ2-7, with a weak D call TRBD2 (6 bases). V was pared by 1 base and J by 1 base, with 14 bases between. The CDR3 is 16 amino acids. CDR1 is SGHTA, CDR2 FQGNSA, per germline. The CDR3 DNA reads as TGTGCCAGCAGCTTAGAGGGGACTGGCAAATCCTACGAGCAGTACTTC. Translation gives CASSLEGTGKSYEQYF.

This sequence joins TRBV28 and TRBJ1-3, with D perhaps TRBD1 (6 bases). The V end lost 7 bases, the J end lost 7 bases, and 14 bases lay between the germline ends. The CDR3 contains 13 residues. Looked up from germline, CDR1 is MDHEN and CDR2 is SYDVKM. The CDR3 DNA sequence: TGTGCCAGCACCCAGGGGTCGCGCAACACCATATATTTT. This codes for CASTQGSRNTIYF.

There are a few counts of this clone. The V and J genes are TRBV5-1 and TRBJ2-3; the D is unclear. V lost 6 bases, J lost 4 bases, and 15 bases lay in between. The CDR3 extends over 14 amino acids. Looked up from germline, CDR1 is SGHRS and CDR2 is YFSETQ. The CDR3 region is CASKSGQEADTQYF. The CDR3 nucleotides read TGCGCCAGCAAAAGTGGCCAAGAGGCAGATACGCAGTATTTT.

The chain is built from TRBV7-2 and TRBJ2-3; 8 bases agree with TRBD2. Germline-derived CDR1 and CDR2 are SGHTA and FQGNSA. V shed 4 bases and J 3 bases; nucleotides not matched to a gene: 12. The length of the CDR3 is 17 residues. In nucleotides, the CDR3 is TGTGCCAGCAGCTACGCTGACTTTGCGGGAGGAACAGATACGCAGTATTTT. This gives the protein CASSYADFAGGTDTQYF.